These 6 T cell receptor beta chains originate from one sample sequenced in a study of blood T cell repertoires in COVID-19 (dated by TCRdb to the early 2020s). The library was prepared using the immunoSEQ multiplex PCR assay. Entries here come from immuneACCESS through TCRdb and include only in-frame sequences with V and J called. Some clones fail to appear in such tables; in the studies checked, an unresolved V gene covers under half of the shortfall, and the cause of the remainder is unknown. Across this sample there are 200,000 to 250,000 clones, with around 83% seen only once. Together, the top ten hold about 1.5% of the sample. Sequenced sample: peripheral blood. Receptor source: a woman aged 40 to 49 who had recovered from COVID-19.

The chain joins TRBV28 to TRBJ2-1, with 7 bases matching TRBD2. The length of the CDR3 is 16 residues. Trimming cost V 5 bases and J 8 bases; bases outside gene matches: 15. CDR1 and CDR2 (germline): MDHEN, SYDVKM. The CDR3, as DNA: TGTGCCAGCAGTCCCACCGGGACGCGGGAGTTGGATGAGCAGTTCTTC. This codes for CASSPTGTRELDEQFF. The entire variable domain, with the rest obtained from reference TRBV28 and TRBJ2-1, is as follows: DVKVTQSSRYLVKRTGEKVFLECVQDMDHENMFWYRQDPGLGLRLIYFSYDVKMKEKGDIPEGYSVSREKKERFSLILESASTNQTSMYLCASSPTGTRELDEQFFGPGTRLTVL.

This chain uses TRBV10-1 with TRBJ1-1; 9 positions agree with TRBD1. With 5 bases clipped from V and 6 bases from J, the junction kept 10 bases outside the gene matches. This CDR3 contains 15 residues. The germline gives CDR1 WNHNN, CDR2 SYGVQD (reference sequence). This chain's CDR3 is CASSMGTGKYAEAFF. Written as DNA, the CDR3 is TGCGCCAGCAGTATGGGGACAGGGAAGTATGCTGAAGCTTTCTTT.

The chain links TRBV24-1 to TRBJ2-7; D ambiguous. The V end lost 10 bases, the J end lost 2 bases, and 8 bases lay between the germline ends. Germline V gene lookup returns CDR1 KGHDR and CDR2 SFDVKD. The CDR3 is made up of 11 amino acids. CDR3 protein: CATKRTYEQYF. The CDR3, as DNA: TGTGCCACTAAGCGAACCTACGAGCAGTACTTC.

The chain carries TRBV29-1 and TRBJ1-4; D uncertain. Trimming left V 4 bases short and J 1 base short, with 7 bases between. Germline CDR1 reads SQVTM; CDR2 reads ANQGSEA. The CDR3 sequence is 13 residues long. CDR3: CSVAGRTNEKLFF. CDR3 DNA sequence: TGCAGCGTTGCAGGCAGAACTAATGAAAAACTGTTTTTT. Using reference TRBV29-1 and TRBJ1-4 for the parts outside the CDR3, the full variable domain is SAVISQKPSRDICQRGTSLTIQCQVDSQVTMMFWYRQQPGQSLTLIATANQGSEATYESGFVIDKFPISRPNLTFSTLTVSNMSPEDSSIYLCSVAGRTNEKLFFGSGTQLSVL.

Worth noting for this clone: Other DNA sequences from this sample encode an identical CDR3 as well. The V and J genes are TRBV20-1 and TRBJ1-1, with D perhaps matching TRBD1 (5 bases). Trimming removed 5 bases from V and 5 bases from J, with 9 bases in between. The CDR3 totals 11 residues. The V gene's germline CDR1 is DFQATT and CDR2 SNEGSKA (reference sequence). Here the CDR3 DNA reads TGCAGTGCTTCCCGGGGGACTGAAGCTTTCTTT. The encoded protein is CSASRGTEAFF.

The V call is TRBV15, the J call TRBJ1-2; D perhaps matches TRBD1 (6 bases). Trimming cost V 4 bases and J 6 bases, with 12 bases left between them. This CDR3 is built from 13 residues. Per the germline V gene, CDR1 is LNHNV and CDR2 is YYDKDF (reference sequence). CDR3 in DNA: TGTGCCACCAGCAAAGCGGGGGCCAATGGCTACACCTTC. Translation gives CATSKAGANGYTF. Together with reference TRBV15 and TRBJ1-2, the CDR3 gives the full variable domain: DAMVIQNPRYQVTQFGKPVTLSCSQTLNHNVMYWYQQKSSQAPKLLFHYYDKDFNNEADTPDNFQSRRPNTSFCFLDIRSPGLGDTAMYLCATSKAGANGYTFGSGTRLTVV.